The present TCR beta chain was sequenced within a study of T-cell reconstitution after alpha-beta-depleted transplantation in children. This clonotype was seen a few times. For TCRbeta, the library was prepared with unique molecular identifiers. TCRdb re-derived calls from the PCR reads in MiXCR, one entry per CDR3 protein. The top ten hold less than 5% of the sample, which has about 610,000 distinct CDR3 sequences, roughly 10% seen once. The source is a human donor who donated a stem cell graft to a child with acute myeloid leukemia. Source: PBMCs from the stem cell graft donor, taken from the stem cell graft.

DNA for the CDR3: TGTGCCTGGAGCGGGAGTTTAAATGAGCAGTTCTTC. Amino acid sequence: CAWSGSLNEQFF. The chain carries TRBV30 and TRBJ2-1; the D gene is possibly TRBD2 (6 bases). CDR1 and CDR2 from the germline V gene are GTSNPN and SVGIG (reference sequence). V was shortened by 3 bases and J by 7 bases, with 10 bases between the two germline ends. The CDR3 runs to 12 residues.